These 14 T cell receptor beta chains originate from one sample sequenced in a study of T-cell memory formation after mild COVID-19. One entry per CDR3 protein, called by TCRdb with MiXCR from the 5' RACE reads. This table has a few hundred thousand distinct CDR3 sequences, 25% to 30% appearing once. Sequencing was carried out using PBMCs or a T cell subset sorted from them (not recorded which). These receptors were collected from an adult woman who had mild COVID-19 (a few samples of this study predate the infection). Cell type and time point are not known.

The rearrangement joins TRBV20-1 to TRBJ2-5; TRBD2 matches 10 bases. Germline CDR1 reads DFQATT; CDR2 reads SNEGSKA (reference sequence). CDR3 size: 17 residues. With 6 bases clipped from V and 2 bases from J, the junction kept 15 bases outside the gene matches. The CDR3, as DNA: TGCAGTGCCCGGGACGGAGGCCCAGCGGGAGGGCAAGAGACCCAGTACTTC. Translation gives CSARDGGPAGGQETQYF.

This clonotype has a handful of counts. The rearrangement links TRBV4-3 to TRBJ1-5, with D possibly being TRBD1 (5 bases). The V and J ends lost 0 bases and 1 base respectively, with 13 bases between them. Germline CDR1 and CDR2: LGHNA and YSLEER. The CDR3 totals 17 residues. CDR3 sequence: CASSQDRAPGSNQPQHF. In nucleotides, the CDR3 is TGCGCCAGCAGCCAAGATCGGGCGCCAGGGAGCAATCAGCCCCAGCATTTT.

This clonotype was seen more than once but under ten times. The rearrangement uses TRBV11-3 and TRBJ2-4, with TRBD1 matching 7 bases. Germline V gives CDR1 SGHNT, CDR2 YENEEA. J was trimmed by 0 bases and V by 4 bases; bases with no gene match: 15. The CDR3 loop spans 19 amino acids. The CDR3 DNA reads TGTGCCAGCAGCTCCTGGGGACAGCGATTGGACATAGCCAAAAACATTCAGTACTTC. Its protein is CASSSWGQRLDIAKNIQYF.

J is TRBJ2-1 and V is TRBV24-1; possible D gene TRBD2, 5 bases. Trimming shortened V by 6 bases and J by 9 bases, and 8 bases separated the two germline ends. Germline V gene data show CDR1 as KGHDR and CDR2 as SFDVKD. The CDR3 extends over 11 amino acids. The CDR3 DNA reads as TGTGCCACCAGTCTGGCGGGTGAGCAGTTCTTC. Protein product: CATSLAGEQFF.

The rearrangement joins TRBV6-2 or TRBV6-3 to TRBJ1-2; maybe TRBD1 (5 bases). The CDR3 is 14 residues long. From germline, CDR1 is MNHEY and CDR2 SVGEGT. V lost 8 bases to trimming and J lost 6 bases, with 19 bases between them. CDR3 bases: TGTGCCAGCTGCCGGGACGGACGAAAAAATGGCTACACCTTC. This translates into CASCRDGRKNGYTF.

The V call is TRBV25-1, the J call TRBJ2-7, with TRBD1 identical over 7 bases. The CDR3 extends over 14 amino acids. V lost 3 bases, J lost 6 bases, and 8 bases stayed unmatched. Germline CDR1 reads MGHDK; CDR2 reads SYGVNS. The CDR3 DNA sequence: TGTGCCAGCAGTGATACCCGCGGACAGGTCGAGCAGTACTTC. The encoded protein is CASSDTRGQVEQYF.

The chain uses TRBV30 and TRBJ2-7; 10 bases agree with TRBD1. CDR1 is GTSNPN, CDR2 SVGIG, per germline (reference sequence). V was clipped by 4 bases and J by 5 bases; unmatched bases: 2. The CDR3 has 12 residues. CDR3 loop: CAWTGQGDEQYF. CDR3 sequence (DNA): TGTGCCTGGACCGGACAGGGGGACGAGCAGTACTTC.

This clonotype was seen ten or more times. The chain employs TRBV30 and TRBJ2-7; D may be TRBD1 (5 bases). Germline CDR1 is GTSNPN and CDR2 is SVGIG (reference sequence). V was shortened by 5 bases and J by 4 bases, with 9 bases between the two germline ends. The CDR3 runs 11 residues. This chain's CDR3 is CAWSQAYEQYF. CDR3 nucleotides: TGTGCCTGGTCACAGGCTTACGAGCAGTACTTC.

This clonotype came up a few times. The chain uses TRBV7-2 and TRBJ2-1, with 8 bases that match TRBD1. The germline gives CDR1 SGHTA, CDR2 FQGNSA. The CDR3 has 15 amino acids. Losses at the gene ends were 6 bases for V and 0 bases for J; bases not matched to a gene: 4. CDR3 sequence: CASRTGGGSYNEQFF. CDR3 DNA sequence: TGTGCCAGCAGAACAGGGGGAGGCTCCTACAATGAGCAGTTCTTC.

This clonotype was observed a few times. The rearrangement uses TRBV6-4 and TRBJ2-2; 10 bases fit TRBD1. With 5 bases clipped from V and 6 bases from J, the junction kept 6 bases outside the gene matches. This CDR3 is built from 15 residues. Germline CDR1 and CDR2: MRHNA and SNTAGT. Here the CDR3 reads CASSLTGGYAGELFF. The CDR3 DNA is TGTGCCAGCAGTTTGACAGGGGGCTACGCCGGGGAGCTGTTTTTT.

In its sample, this clonotype was seen a few times. The rearrangement links TRBV11-2 to TRBJ2-3, with 7 bases that match TRBD2. The CDR3 runs to 19 residues. Looked up from germline, CDR1 is SGHAT and CDR2 is FQNNGV. Trimming removed 1 base from V and 2 bases from J; junction bases left unmatched: 15. CDR3 nucleotides: TGTGCCAGCAGCTTAGGTTCTGTGTTGGCGGGAGACCTCACAGATACGCAGTATTTT. Residues: CASSLGSVLAGDLTDTQYF.

The V and J genes are TRBV12-3 or TRBV12-4 and TRBJ1-3, with D tentatively TRBD1 (6 bases). The germline V and J ends were trimmed by 5 bases and 0 bases, with 11 bases remaining between them. This CDR3 is built from 15 residues. The CDR3 nucleotides read TGTGCCAGCAGTCTGGACAGATACTCTGGAAACACCATATATTTT. This gives the protein CASSLDRYSGNTIYF.

In this sample, this clonotype turned up a few times. This sequence joins TRBV10-3 and TRBJ2-5; TRBD1 might be the D (6 bases). The germline CDR1 and CDR2 sequences are ENHRY and SYGVKD. The germline V and J ends were trimmed by 6 bases and 3 bases, with 11 bases remaining between them. This CDR3 comprises 13 residues. Here the CDR3 DNA reads TGTGCCATCAGGCATCAGGGGAAAGAGACCCAGTACTTC. This sequence encodes CAIRHQGKETQYF.

This clonotype was detected only a few times. The J gene is TRBJ2-2, the V gene TRBV20-1; D is uncertain. The CDR3 is 14 amino acids. The germline V gene encodes CDR1 DFQATT and CDR2 SNEGSKA (reference sequence). V was trimmed by 3 bases and J by 4 bases, leaving 12 bases between them. CDR3 region: CSARRPIVTGELFF. DNA of the CDR3: TGCAGTGCTAGGCGACCCATCGTCACCGGGGAGCTGTTTTTT.